This paragraph covers one TCR beta chain sequence. Its recognized antigen is unknown. No qualities accompany the bases; no much larger clone lies one base away. TCRbeta CDR3 regions were amplified from genomic DNA using the immunoSEQ Assay, a bias-controlled multiplex PCR. On the authors' methods: Nucleated cell counts per sample were estimated from amplification of reference gene primers within the assay. To quantify the absolute abundance of each unique TCRbeta CDR3 rearrangement, sequence reads were collapsed and filtered. For each sample, productive Simpson clonality was calculated by taking the square root of Simpson's diversity index across productive rearrangements. The table comes from immuneACCESS by way of TCRdb, which keeps in-frame sequences with V and J called. Part of the clones is missing from these tables; in studies checked, under half for an unresolved V gene and the rest for unknown reasons. V, J and clone size were drawn from that table, and D and trimming were deduced from the DNA. Here the sample has 75,000 to 90,000 clones; 75% to 90% occur a single time. About 11% of the sample is held by the ten biggest clonotypes.

The CDR3 numbers 18 residues from cysteine through phenylalanine. This entry keeps only the CDR3 DNA: 54 bases, framed from base 1. Trimming takes 4 bases off V and 0 bases off J; junction bases not matched to a gene: 11. CDR1 and CDR2 are drawn from the germline V gene: LGHNA, YNFKEQ. Each collaborating institution followed its own protocols to collect whole blood in K2EDTA tubes. For TCRbeta analysis, collaborators shipped samples as frozen whole blood, isolated PBMCs, or DNA extracted from either of those sample types. These data originate in a study of blood T cell repertoires in COVID-19 (TCRdb year 2020). A note on the overall study: The collaborator samples originated in the United States, Italy and Spain and spanned the acute and convalescent phases of COVID-19. Deeply sampled blood TCRbeta repertoires from subjects exposed to, actively infected with, or recovered from COVID-19 were included in the dataset. The sample metadata nearly always contained a de-identified subject ID, COVID-19 status, age in years and sex. The repertoires were made available in a free public database intended to serve as a resource for research on the immune response to SARS-CoV-2. The prospective study material was composed of cDNA or gDNA derived from T cells, B-cell-depleted T cells, or PBMCs. Where available, HLA class I and class II types were obtained from metadata supplied by the sample provider rather than from assay-based typing. The samples were drawn from two sources: the first 160 participants of the ongoing ImmuneRACE study, and over 950 subjects contributed by 6 global collaborators. Results the study describes overall, beyond this receptor: How much clinical and demographic metadata was included differed by source and by participant, and the metadata was provided uncurated.

Rearrangement joined TRBV4-2 to TRBJ2-1, with 8 junctional bases fitting TRBD2. This clonotype was obtained from a woman aged 40 to 55 with active or convalescent COVID-19. The sequencing input was peripheral blood. The CDR3 here reads CASSRDSGSILSYNEQFF. The DNA is as follows: TGTGCCAGCAGCCGAGACAGCGGGAGTATACTCTCCTACAATGAGCAGTTCTTC.